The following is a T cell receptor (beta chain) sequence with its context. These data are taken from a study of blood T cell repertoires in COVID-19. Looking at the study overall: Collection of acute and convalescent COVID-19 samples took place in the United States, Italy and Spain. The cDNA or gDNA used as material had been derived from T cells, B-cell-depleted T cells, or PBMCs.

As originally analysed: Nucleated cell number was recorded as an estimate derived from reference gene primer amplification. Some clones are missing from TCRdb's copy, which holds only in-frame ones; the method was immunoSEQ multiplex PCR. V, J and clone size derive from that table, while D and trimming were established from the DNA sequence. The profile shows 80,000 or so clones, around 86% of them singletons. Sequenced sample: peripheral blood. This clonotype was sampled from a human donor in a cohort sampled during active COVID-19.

This CDR3 reads CASSDDSLSYNEQFF. The CDR3 region has the DNA TGTGCCAGCAGCGACGACAGCCTCTCCTACAATGAGCAGTTCTTC. The rearrangement links TRBV14 to TRBJ2-1; D may be TRBD1 (5 bases). Germline CDR1 reads SGHDN; CDR2 reads FVKESK. The CDR3 runs to 15 residues. Trimming shortened V by 5 bases and J by 0 bases, and 11 bases separated the two germline ends.